In this sample, the clone carrying this T cell receptor beta chain turned up a few times. The antigen remains undetermined. This sample was taken from a study of cytomegalovirus exposure and HLA in healthy donors. At the level of the study: Out of approximately 170 million T cells, an earlier analysis found about 120 million unique TCR beta sequences in total.

V lost 5 bases, J lost 9 bases, and 11 bases stayed unmatched. CDR3 length equals 15 residues. The germline CDR1 and CDR2 sequences are SEHNR and FQNEAQ (reference sequence). PCR involved 60 Vbeta and 13 Jbeta primers. Measured with immunoSEQ multiplex PCR; TCRdb has only the in-frame clones, and not every one. Among 55,000 to 90,000 clones listed, just over 75% were seen once. Regarding the study as a whole: Productive status was seen about 87% or about 30% of the time for most TCR beta V segments in an earlier analysis. Roughly even sequencing depth across donors was the assumption behind the presence/absence analyses.

The origin of this receptor is a man aged 50 to 59 in good health and CMV-seronegative. The chain uses TRBV7-9 and TRBJ2-1, with 9 bases aligning to TRBD2. Sequencing was done on a sample of PBMCs. The CDR3 here is CASSRSGGPPPEQFF. The CDR3 coding sequence is TGTGCCAGCAGCCGCAGCGGGGGGCCTCCACCTGAGCAGTTCTTC.